These 9 T cell receptor beta chains share one sample of origin, sequenced in a study of shared clonotypes between healthy human individuals. Profiling relied on immunoSEQ multiplex PCR, and the TCRdb table lists in-frame clones only, not all of them. The sample has 550,000 to 800,000 clones, 80% to 95% seen once; the top ten hold 30% to 40%. The sequenced sample was memory CD8+ T cells from PBMCs. Subset of the sample: CD45RO+ cells pooled with CCR7-negative TemRA cells. These receptors all stem from a man younger than 30 in good health. Some clones in this sample may be carry-over from other donors' samples.

The CDR3 sequence: CASSPGLINEQFF. CDR3 sequence (DNA): TGCGCCAGCAGCCCAGGGTTGATCAATGAGCAGTTCTTC. The genes are TRBV4-3 and TRBJ2-1; D perhaps matches TRBD1 (5 bases). The CDR3 sequence is 13 residues long. V was pared by 4 bases and J by 6 bases, with 10 bases between. Germline lookup yields CDR1 LGHNA and CDR2 YSLEER.

This chain connects TRBV11-3 to TRBJ1-2; D remains unclear. Trimming stripped 0 bases from V and 3 bases from J, with 11 bases between. CDR3 length: 15 amino acids. Per the germline V gene, CDR1 is SGHNT and CDR2 is YENEEA. For the CDR3, the DNA is TGTGCCAGCAGCTTAGAATTCGGGCCAGACTATGGCTACACCTTC. Translation: CASSLEFGPDYGYTF.

The chain couples TRBV7-9 to TRBJ2-2; 10 bases are a match to TRBD2. The V gene's germline CDR1 is SEHNR and CDR2 FQNEAQ (reference sequence). Trimming took 7 bases from V and 3 from J; bases not matched to a gene: 8. CDR3 length: 16 amino acids. The CDR3 region has the DNA TGTGCCAGCATGGAGCGGGAGGGCATTTACACCGGGGAGCTGTTTTTT. Translation: CASMEREGIYTGELFF.

This rearrangement joins TRBV28 to TRBJ1-2; D is undetermined. The CDR3 is made up of 13 amino acids. Trimming pared 5 bases from V and 6 bases from J, leaving 13 bases between. The germline V gene encodes CDR1 MDHEN and CDR2 SYDVKM. The CDR3 sequence: CASSPFPADGYTF. The CDR3, as DNA: TGTGCCAGCAGTCCATTCCCGGCGGATGGCTACACCTTC.

This chain links TRBV10-3 with TRBJ2-1; 14 bases match TRBD2. The CDR3 is made up of 18 amino acids. Trimming took 10 bases from V and 12 from J; bases not matched to a gene: 23. Germline V gene data show CDR1 as ENHRY and CDR2 as SYGVKD. The CDR3 sequence is CATQTGLAGGGEVSRQFF. The CDR3 bases are TGTGCCACTCAAACCGGACTAGCGGGGGGAGGGGAGGTGTCCCGGCAGTTCTTC.

This clone was found a few times. V usage is TRBV29-1 and J usage is TRBJ1-1; 7 positions agree with TRBD1. The CDR3 contains 10 residues. The V and J ends lost 7 bases and 8 bases, in that order; junction bases with no gene match: 4. Germline CDR1 and CDR2: SQVTM and ANQGSEA. The CDR3 is CSARGFEAFF. DNA for the CDR3: TGCAGCGCCAGGGGGTTCGAAGCTTTCTTT.

The gene calls are TRBV18 and TRBJ2-7; the match to TRBD2 covers 7 bases. The CDR3 has 15 residues. Germline V gene data show CDR1 as KGHSH and CDR2 as LQKENI. V trimming: 0 bases; J trimming: 0 bases; junction bases outside the gene matches: 2. CDR3 sequence (DNA): TGTGCCAGCTCACCACCGGGAGGGAGCTCCTACGAGCAGTACTTC. Residues: CASSPPGGSSYEQYF. Looking up the rest from reference TRBV18 and TRBJ2-7 gives the full variable domain: NAGVMQNPRHLVRRRGQEARLRCSPMKGHSHVYWYRQLPEEGLKFMVYLQKENIIDESGMPKERFSAEFPKEGPSILRIQQVVRGDSAAYFCASSPPGGSSYEQYFGPGTRLTVT.

The chain joins TRBV9 to TRBJ2-2; 8 nucleotides align to TRBD2. Germline V gives CDR1 SGDLS, CDR2 YYNGEE. The CDR3 covers 15 residues. V lost 5 bases to trimming and J lost 6 bases; unmatched junction nucleotides: 9. The CDR3 protein is CASRRPGGGPGELFF. The CDR3 region has the DNA TGTGCCAGCAGGCGCCCGGGAGGGGGACCCGGGGAGCTGTTTTTT.

The CDR3 is CASSRTGRPDTQYF. CDR3 DNA: TGTGCCAGCAGCAGAACCGGGAGGCCAGATACGCAGTATTTT. V gene TRBV13 combines with J gene TRBJ2-3, with TRBD2 matching over 7 bases. The germline V gene encodes CDR1 PRHDT and CDR2 FYEKMQ (reference sequence). V dropped 5 bases and J dropped 4; count of bases not matched to a gene: 6. The CDR3 is made up of 14 amino acids.